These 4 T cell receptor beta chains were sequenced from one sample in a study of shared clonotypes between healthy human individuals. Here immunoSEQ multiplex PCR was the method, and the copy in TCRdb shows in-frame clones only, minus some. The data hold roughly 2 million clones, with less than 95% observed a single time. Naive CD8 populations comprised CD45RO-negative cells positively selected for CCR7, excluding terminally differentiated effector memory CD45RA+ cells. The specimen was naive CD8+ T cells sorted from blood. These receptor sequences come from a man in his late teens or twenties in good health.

CDR3 coding DNA: TGTGCCAGCAGCTTTTCCGGGACAGGTCCCTCCTACAATGAGCAGTTCTTC. It translates to CASSFSGTGPSYNEQFF. J is TRBJ2-1 and V is TRBV7-9; 8 bases are shared with TRBD1. The CDR3 sequence is 17 residues long. V gave up 3 bases and J gave up 0 bases; unmatched junction bases: 7. CDR1 SEHNR and CDR2 FQNEAQ come from the germline V gene (reference sequence).

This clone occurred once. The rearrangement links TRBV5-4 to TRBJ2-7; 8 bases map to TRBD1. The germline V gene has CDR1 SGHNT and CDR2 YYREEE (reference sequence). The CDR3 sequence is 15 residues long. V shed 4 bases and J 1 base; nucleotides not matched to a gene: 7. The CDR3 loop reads CASSEGQALSYEQYF. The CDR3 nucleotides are TGTGCCAGCAGCGAGGGACAGGCCCTATCCTACGAGCAGTACTTC. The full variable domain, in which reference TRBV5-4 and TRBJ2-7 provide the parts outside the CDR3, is ETGVTQSPTHLIKTRGQQVTLRCSSQSGHNTVSWYQQALGQGPQFIFQYYREEENGRGNFPPRFSGLQFPNYSSELNVNALELDDSALYLCASSEGQALSYEQYFGPGTRLTVT.

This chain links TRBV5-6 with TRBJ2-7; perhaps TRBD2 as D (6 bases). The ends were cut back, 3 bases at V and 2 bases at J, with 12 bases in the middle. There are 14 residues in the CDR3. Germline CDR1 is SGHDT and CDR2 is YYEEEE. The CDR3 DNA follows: TGTGCCAGCAGCTCTCTGGGGGAGGCCTACGAGCAGTACTTC. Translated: CASSSLGEAYEQYF.

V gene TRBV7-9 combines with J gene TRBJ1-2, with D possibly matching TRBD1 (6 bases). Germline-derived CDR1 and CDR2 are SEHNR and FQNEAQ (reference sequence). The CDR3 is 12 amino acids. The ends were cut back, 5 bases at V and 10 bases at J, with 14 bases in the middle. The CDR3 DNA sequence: TGTGCCAGCAGCATCGGACAGCCCGCCTACACCTTC. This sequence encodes CASSIGQPAYTF.